The 5 T cell receptor beta chains presented below share a single source sample, sequenced in a study of blood T cell repertoires in COVID-19. Clones were sequenced by immunoSEQ multiplex PCR, and TCRdb holds only the in-frame ones, with some missing. Of fewer than 350,000 clones in the sample, approximately 90% were seen once. Material for sequencing was PBMCs or T cells enriched from blood (not recorded which). Source of these receptors: a man aged 40-55 years who had been exposed to COVID-19.

The chain recombines TRBV2 with TRBJ1-2, with 12 bases lining up with TRBD1. CDR1 and CDR2 (germline): SNHLY, FYNNEI. This CDR3 comprises 14 residues. Losses at the gene ends were 7 bases for V and 8 bases for J; bases not matched to a gene: 8. The CDR3 loop is CASTWGQGANGYTF. The CDR3 nucleotides read TGTGCCAGCACCTGGGGACAGGGGGCCAACGGCTACACCTTC.

The chain has TRBV19 and TRBJ1-5; D is possibly TRBD1 (5 bases). CDR3 length equals 16 residues. Between the trimmed V and J ends, which lost 0 bases and 4 bases, there was a span of 13 bases. Germline CDR1 and CDR2: LNHDA and SQIVND (reference sequence). In DNA, the CDR3 is TGTGCCAGTAGTATAGAGGGACCGCGGGGAAATCAGCCCCAGCATTTT. This translates into CASSIEGPRGNQPQHF.

The CDR3 coding sequence is TGTGCCAGCAGCCCTGGACTAGCGGGAATCGATGAGCAGTTCTTC. This sequence encodes CASSPGLAGIDEQFF. The chain employs TRBV7-9 and TRBJ2-1; 12 nucleotides agree with TRBD2. J gave up 8 bases and V 5 bases, and 7 bases lay outside the gene matches. The CDR3 contains 15 residues. In germline, CDR1 is SEHNR, CDR2 FQNEAQ (reference sequence).

The chain employs TRBV2 and TRBJ2-4; the D is unclear. V dropped 4 bases and J dropped 1 base, with 14 bases sitting between them. Germline CDR1 reads SNHLY; CDR2 reads FYNNEI. There are 16 residues in the CDR3. CDR3 residues: CASSGSLGSAKNIQYF. CDR3 DNA: TGTGCCAGCAGTGGGAGTTTAGGTAGTGCCAAAAACATTCAGTACTTC.

About this clone itself: Additional DNA sequences in this sample encode the identical CDR3. The gene calls are TRBV7-9 and TRBJ1-1, with unresolved D. Trimming shortened V by 1 base and J by 1 base, and 4 bases separated the two germline ends. Germline CDR1 SEHNR, CDR2 FQNEAQ (reference sequence). The CDR3 totals 13 residues. The chain's CDR3 is CASSLERNTEAFF. CDR3 nucleotide sequence: TGTGCCAGCAGCTTAGAGCGGAACACTGAAGCTTTCTTT.